Shown below are 23 T cell receptor beta chains from a single sample sequenced in a study of blood T cell repertoires in COVID-19. The assay was immunoSEQ multiplex PCR, and TCRdb's table has in-frame clones only and misses some. The sample carries just under 50,000 clones, more than 70% recorded once. The source material was peripheral blood. These receptors all stem from a human donor in a cohort sampled during active COVID-19.

The gene calls are TRBV2 and TRBJ2-5; D ambiguous. V lost 0 bases, J lost 4 bases, and 3 bases lay in between. This CDR3 has 12 residues. Per the germline V gene, CDR1 is SNHLY and CDR2 is FYNNEI. The CDR3 loop reads CASSEARETQYF. CDR3 nucleotides: TGTGCCAGCAGTGAAGCGCGAGAGACCCAGTACTTC.

The chain joins TRBV15 to TRBJ2-1; 8 bases fit TRBD1. V lost 0 bases, J lost 2 bases, and 12 bases stayed unmatched. From germline, CDR1 is LNHNV and CDR2 YYDKDF (reference sequence). The CDR3 spans 19 residues. CDR3 sequence: CATSRDISTGTGPYNEQFF. The CDR3 DNA reads as TGTGCCACCAGCAGAGATATATCAACCGGGACAGGCCCCTACAATGAGCAGTTCTTC.

The V and J genes are TRBV7-2 and TRBJ2-1; 8 bases are a match to TRBD2. J gave up 0 bases and V 4 bases, and 5 bases lay outside the gene matches. Germline lookup yields CDR1 SGHTA and CDR2 FQGNSA. This CDR3 has 16 amino acids. The CDR3 DNA is TGTGCCAGCAGCTCAATAGCGGGACGCTCCTACAATGAGCAGTTCTTC. Protein sequence: CASSSIAGRSYNEQFF.

V and J are TRBV4-1 and TRBJ2-1, with TRBD2 identical over 8 bases. The germline V gene encodes CDR1 MGHRA and CDR2 YSYEKL. The CDR3 loop spans 13 amino acids. V lost 6 bases to trimming and J lost 6 bases; unmatched junction nucleotides: 4. The chain's CDR3 is CASRREGSNEQFF. For the CDR3, the DNA is TGCGCCAGCAGACGGGAGGGCAGCAATGAGCAGTTCTTC.

Notes on this clone: At one boundary the junction diverges from the germline segment, which might be a read error. The CDR3 coding sequence is TGTGCCAGCAGTAACCCCGGGACAGGGGGACTCTTT. The encoded protein is CASSNPGTGGLF. The rearrangement links TRBV6-2 or TRBV6-3 to TRBJ1-6; 11 nucleotides line up with TRBD1. Germline V CDR1 and CDR2: MNHEY, SVGEGT. CDR3 length: 12 residues.

The V call is TRBV19, the J call TRBJ2-1; 7 positions match TRBD1. CDR1 is LNHDA, CDR2 SQIVND, per germline (reference sequence). This CDR3 contains 15 residues. V shed 1 base and J 2 bases; nucleotides not matched to a gene: 2. The CDR3 sequence is CASSIVTGTYNEQFF. The CDR3 DNA sequence: TGTGCCAGTAGTATAGTGACAGGGACCTACAATGAGCAGTTCTTC.

This clone appeared once. CDR3 DNA sequence: TGTGCCAGCAGTGAATGGGGCACTGCAACTAATGAAAAACTGTTTTTT. Amino acid sequence: CASSEWGTATNEKLFF. This chain uses TRBV6-1 with TRBJ1-4; a possible D gene is TRBD1 (5 bases). Germline values: CDR1 MNHNS, CDR2 SASEGT. The CDR3 runs 16 residues. V lost 2 bases and J 0 bases, leaving 10 bases between the germline ends.

The CDR3 DNA reads as TGTGCCAGCAGCCTTCGGACAGGGGGCGAATTTTATGGCTACACCTTC. Protein: CASSLRTGGEFYGYTF. This chain links TRBV5-5 with TRBJ1-2, with TRBD1 matching 11 bases. V shed 4 bases and J 5 bases; nucleotides not matched to a gene: 10. The germline gives CDR1 SGHKS, CDR2 YYEKEE (reference sequence). CDR3 length equals 16 residues.

The chain recombines TRBV11-2 with TRBJ2-7; 10 nucleotides match TRBD2. The CDR3 length is 16 residues. In germline, CDR1 is SGHAT, CDR2 FQNNGV. The V segment lost 6 bases and the J segment 7 bases; nucleotides outside the gene matches: 15. CDR3 in amino acids: CASSTRGSGRGGEQYF. CDR3 sequence (DNA): TGTGCCAGCAGTACCCGGGGGAGCGGGAGGGGGGGAGAGCAGTACTTC.

The V gene is TRBV6-2 or TRBV6-3, the J gene TRBJ2-3; 8 bases are a match to TRBD2. The CDR3 contains 13 residues. CDR1 is MNHEY and CDR2 is SVGEGT in the germline V gene. V was clipped by 0 bases and J by 12 bases; unmatched bases: 5. The CDR3 loop is CASSYSAGVTQYF. The CDR3 coding sequence is TGTGCCAGCAGTTACTCAGCGGGGGTGACACAGTATTTT.

The J gene is TRBJ2-1, the V gene TRBV4-1; 11 nucleotides match TRBD2. Looked up from germline, CDR1 is MGHRA and CDR2 is YSYEKL. CDR3 length: 16 amino acids. Trimming cost V 2 bases and J 3 bases; bases outside gene matches: 3. Written as DNA, the CDR3 is TGCGCCAGCAGCCAATTGGGACTAGCGGACTACAATGAGCAGTTCTTC. Amino acid sequence: CASSQLGLADYNEQFF.

J is TRBJ2-6 and V is TRBV27, with a weak D call TRBD1 (5 bases). Germline V gene data show CDR1 as MNHEY and CDR2 as SMNVEV (reference sequence). The CDR3 has 16 amino acids. V was pared by 5 bases and J by 0 bases, with 11 bases between. DNA of the CDR3: TGTGCCAGCAGTCCTACAGGAGCCTCTGGGGCCAACGTCCTGACTTTC. Translation gives CASSPTGASGANVLTF.

The V gene is TRBV11-2, the J gene TRBJ1-1; tentatively, D is TRBD1 (5 bases). CDR3 length equals 14 residues. Between the trimmed V and J ends, which lost 5 bases and 4 bases, there was a span of 14 bases. Germline lookup yields CDR1 SGHAT and CDR2 FQNNGV. CDR3 region: CASSRTRVGTEAFF. In DNA form, the CDR3 reads TGTGCCAGCAGCCGAACCAGGGTTGGCACTGAAGCTTTCTTT.

The rearrangement joins TRBV6-6 to TRBJ1-1; tentatively, D is TRBD1 (6 bases). CDR1 and CDR2 (germline): MNHNY, SVGAGI (reference sequence). Deletions cut 2 bases from V and 0 bases from J, with 7 bases between. The CDR3 consists of 14 residues. CDR3 DNA: TGTGCCAGCAGTTACCAGGGGCTGAACACTGAAGCTTTCTTT. Translating gives CASSYQGLNTEAFF.

This clone showed up just a few times. V is TRBV7-9 and J is TRBJ1-5; maybe TRBD1 (5 bases). Germline values: CDR1 SEHNR, CDR2 FQNEAQ (reference sequence). The CDR3 is made up of 16 amino acids. V was shortened by 0 bases and J by 5 bases, with 14 bases between the two germline ends. CDR3 protein: CASSLARTRGHQPQHF. Here the CDR3 DNA reads TGTGCCAGCAGCTTAGCCAGGACAAGAGGCCATCAGCCCCAGCATTTT.

This clone was seen a handful of times. The V call is TRBV11-2, the J call TRBJ1-5, with 9 bases matching TRBD1. The CDR3 is 14 residues long. Germline V gene sequence: CDR1 SGHAT, CDR2 FQNNGV. After removal of 5 bases from V and 7 bases from J, the junction contained 6 bases not matched to a gene. The CDR3 nucleotides read TGTGCCAGCAGCCCACAGGGGGCCCGGCAGCCCCAGCATTTT. This codes for CASSPQGARQPQHF.

V is TRBV21-1 and J is TRBJ1-3; TRBD1, the table's D call, lacks a check against the DNA. TRBV21-1 is annotated as a pseudogene. CDR3 size: 15 residues. The CDR3 loop is CASQQRQFSGNTIYF. The CDR3 bases are TGTGCCAGCCAGCAAAGACAGTTCTCTGGAAACACCATATATTTT.

The chain recombines TRBV9 with TRBJ2-2, with D tentatively TRBD2 (6 bases). Germline CDR1 SGDLS, CDR2 YYNGEE. Trimming pared 0 bases from V and 2 bases from J, leaving 11 bases between. This CDR3 has 16 residues. As DNA, the CDR3 is TGTGCCAGCAGCGTAGAGGGCGGGGCCAACACCGGGGAGCTGTTTTTT. Translation: CASSVEGGANTGELFF.

V is TRBV11-3 and J is TRBJ2-7; D call uncertain. CDR3 length: 14 amino acids. CDR1 and CDR2 from the germline V gene are SGHNT and YENEEA. Trimming took 7 bases from V and 6 from J, leaving 19 bases between them. CDR3 nucleotides: TGTGCCAGCACCCCCCCGCGGCCCTTAAGCGAGCAGTACTTC. It translates to CASTPPRPLSEQYF.

The gene calls are TRBV3-1 (or the pseudogene TRBV3-2) and TRBJ1-4; D gene ambiguous. V was shortened by 1 base and J by 7 bases, with 10 bases between the two germline ends. The CDR3 has 14 residues. The germline V gene has CDR1 LGHDT and CDR2 YNNKEL (reference sequence). The DNA of the CDR3 is TGTGCCAGCAGCCAAGGACTCGAGGGTGAAAAACTGTTTTTT. Encoded protein: CASSQGLEGEKLFF.

The chain joins TRBV19 to TRBJ1-5; 7 nucleotides agree with TRBD1. This CDR3 is 17 amino acids long. Germline-derived CDR1 and CDR2 are LNHDA and SQIVND (reference sequence). With V trimmed by 7 bases and J by 1 base, 13 bases remained unmatched. This CDR3 reads CASTTRGSGGSNQPQHF. The CDR3 region has the DNA TGTGCCAGTACTACACGTGGCTCAGGGGGAAGCAATCAGCCCCAGCATTTT. Based on the CDR3 plus reference TRBV19 and TRBJ1-5, the full variable domain is DGGITQSPKYLFRKEGQNVTLSCEQNLNHDAMYWYRQDPGQGLRLIYYSQIVNDFQKGDIAEGYSVSREKKESFPLTVTSAQKNPTAFYLCASTTRGSGGSNQPQHFGDGTRLSIL.

The V gene is TRBV11-2, the J gene TRBJ2-7; 7 bases agree with TRBD1. Germline-derived CDR1 and CDR2 are SGHAT and FQNNGV. V gave up 4 bases and J gave up 1 base; unmatched junction bases: 4. The CDR3 contains 14 residues. CDR3 DNA: TGTGCCAGCAGCTACAGGGGTGGGTCCTACGAGCAGTACTTC. Translated: CASSYRGGSYEQYF.

The chain employs TRBV10-2 and TRBJ2-5; D is possibly TRBD1 (6 bases). In germline, CDR1 is WSHSY, CDR2 SAAADI. The CDR3 runs to 13 residues. V was pared by 7 bases and J by 7 bases, with 16 bases between. The CDR3, as DNA: TGCGCCAGCAACTCTCAGGGGTTGGGGACCCAGTACTTC. This gives the protein CASNSQGLGTQYF.